This TCR beta chain was sequenced for a study of blood T cell repertoires in COVID-19. Across the whole study: PBMCs, B-cell-depleted T cells, or T cells were the source of the cDNA or gDNA that made up the material.

The CDR3 loop spans 16 amino acids. Trimming cost V 1 base and J 3 bases; bases outside gene matches: 6. Germline V CDR1 and CDR2: LNHDA, SQIVND (reference sequence). Individuals aged about 18 to 89 years were recruited from 24 US areas. Clinical histories supplied by participants themselves formed the basis of cohort assignment. A COVID-19 case was met by exposed participants within 2 weeks before study entry. TCRdb's table, derived via immunoSEQ multiplex PCR, lists solely in-frame clones and lacks some. The sample lists 120,000 to 150,000 clones, about four fifths occurring once. The sequence derives from a woman between 45 and 60 years old who had been exposed to COVID-19. V usage is TRBV19 and J usage is TRBJ1-2; 9 bases map to TRBD1. The sample was PBMCs or T cells enriched from blood (not recorded which). Here the CDR3 DNA reads TGTGCCAGTAGTATAGGGTACAGGGGGCGAGACTATGGCTACACCTTC. Translating gives CASSIGYRGRDYGYTF.